This TCR beta chain was documented in a study of blood T cell repertoires in COVID-19. Overall study context: Samples of COVID-19 (acute and convalescent) were obtained from the United States, Italy and Spain. From T cells, B-cell-depleted T cells, or PBMCs came the material, which was cDNA or gDNA.

This clone was counted a single time. Trimming stripped 8 bases from V and 6 bases from J, with 17 bases between. Germline CDR1 WSHSY, CDR2 SAAADI. CDR3 length: 13 amino acids. Generated by immunoSEQ multiplex PCR, the TCRdb table keeps only in-frame clones and is missing some. The sample includes under 250,000 clones, around 80% of them seen just once. The clonotype was recovered from a woman between 65 and 79 years old with acute or convalescent COVID-19. V usage is TRBV10-2 and J usage is TRBJ2-7; TRBD2 is a possible D gene (5 bases). Sequenced input: peripheral blood. CDR3 loop: CASSPTGIREQYF. The DNA for the CDR3 is TGCGCCAGCTCGCCGACGGGGATTCGCGAGCAGTACTTC.